This T cell receptor beta chain was recovered during a study of blood T cell repertoires in COVID-19. Study overall: The United States, Italy and Spain supplied acute and convalescent COVID-19 samples. The cDNA or gDNA used as material had been derived from T cells, B-cell-depleted T cells, or PBMCs.

The CDR3 spans 15 residues. In germline, CDR1 is MNHEY, CDR2 SVGAGI. V dropped 5 bases and J dropped 0; count of bases not matched to a gene: 7. Under the authors' procedure: Counts of nucleated cells, estimated from reference gene primer amplification, were obtained. The table came from immunoSEQ multiplex PCR; TCRdb's copy has only in-frame clones and leaves some out. That table furnishes V, J and clone size, whereas the DNA furnished D and trimming. The profile covers 75,000 to 90,000 clones, with about 90% appearing a single time and about 6% taken by the ten largest. This TCR was sampled from a human donor in a cohort sampled during active COVID-19. The chain combines TRBV6-5 with TRBJ2-7; 7 nucleotides line up with TRBD1. The source material was peripheral blood. The CDR3 here is CASSRRDSHSYEQYF. CDR3 nucleotides: TGTGCCAGCAGTCGTAGGGACAGCCACTCCTACGAGCAGTACTTC.